The T cell receptor (beta chain) under discussion was sequenced for a study of T cells in Graves' hyperthyroidism and ophthalmopathy. The study's findings and limits: Blood also contained most expanded thyroid clonotypes above 0.001.

RNA transcripts were the template for amplifying TCR beta CDR3 regions. Primed by the HTBI set, a first-round RT-PCR was run on the TCR CDR3. MiXCR, run by TCRdb on the multiplex PCR reads, gives a single entry per CDR3 protein. The sample carries 500,000 to 650,000 distinct CDR3 sequences, over 15% recorded once. This CDR3 region has 15 residues. Germline trimming cut 7 bases from V and 6 bases from J; bases unmatched to any gene: 13. Inclusion characteristics of ophthalmopathy patients comprised a Clinical Activity Score of at least 3, a NOSPECS grade of at least 4, and duration under 3 months. The diagnoses drew upon clinical symptoms, serum thyroxine and TRAb, thyroid ultrasound and orbital computed tomography. This clonotype was seen at least ten times. Its antigen is still unknown.

This TCR came from a woman younger than 30 with Graves' ophthalmopathy. Sequenced input: blood. V and J are TRBV12-3 or TRBV12-4 and TRBJ1-1; TRBD1 agrees at 8 bases. The CDR3: CASTYSGGERAEAFF. In DNA form, the CDR3 reads TGTGCCAGCACCTATTCAGGGGGCGAGAGGGCTGAAGCTTTCTTT.